Listed below are T cell receptor beta chains from one sample, sequenced in a study of T cells in Graves' hyperthyroidism and ophthalmopathy. TCRdb passed the multiplex PCR reads through MiXCR, listing each CDR3 protein once. Of roughly 650,000 distinct CDR3 sequences in the sample, approximately 15% were seen once. The sample comprised blood. The receptor source for this set is a woman aged 40 to 50 with Graves' ophthalmopathy. Each CDR3 is given with its conserved first and last residue. D genes are given only for firm matches. Size values are once, few and many counts, or a class for expanded clones, and some rows have none.

D gene: .; V gene: TRBV30; J gene: TRBJ1-2; clone size: few; CDR3 DNA: TGTGCCTGGAGTAGCTTCTTTTGGGGGGAAACTAACTATGGCTACACCTTC; CDR3 protein: CAWSSFFWGETNYGYTF
D gene: .; V gene: TRBV20-1; J gene: TRBJ2-3; clone size: few; CDR3 DNA: TGCAGTGCCCCCGGGACATCTAGCACAGATACGCAGTATTTT; CDR3 protein: CSAPGTSSTDTQYF
D gene: TRBD1; V gene: TRBV28; J gene: TRBJ1-3; clone size: many; CDR3 DNA: TGTGCCAGCAGTCTGCCAGGGGGCGAGCGGTACACCATATATTTT; CDR3 protein: CASSLPGGERYTIYF
D gene: TRBD1; V gene: TRBV4-1; J gene: TRBJ2-2; clone size: .; CDR3 DNA: TGCGCCAGCAGCCAAGTAGGGGAAGGACAGGGGGCGGCCGGGGAGCTGTTTTTT; CDR3 protein: CASSQVGEGQGAAGELFF
D gene: TRBD1; V gene: TRBV20-1; J gene: TRBJ2-5; clone size: many; CDR3 DNA: TGCAGTGCTAGAGAGAATCCGGGACAGGCCTTTCCCCAGTACTTC; CDR3 protein: CSARENPGQAFPQYF
D gene: .; V gene: TRBV15; J gene: TRBJ2-2; clone size: few; CDR3 DNA: TGTGCCACCAGCAGAGATGTGGCAATTGCAGCCGGGGAGCTGTTTTTT; CDR3 protein: CATSRDVAIAAGELFF
D gene: .; V gene: TRBV12-3/TRBV12-4; J gene: TRBJ1-6; clone size: many; CDR3 DNA: TGTGCCAGCAGTTTCGCGGGTTCACCCCTCCACTTT; CDR3 protein: CASSFAGSPLHF
D gene: .; V gene: TRBV29-1; J gene: TRBJ2-5; clone size: few; CDR3 DNA: TGCAGCGTTGGCTCTCCCCACAGTTTGGGGCAAGAGACCCAGTACTTC; CDR3 protein: CSVGSPHSLGQETQYF
D gene: .; V gene: TRBV5-1; J gene: TRBJ2-5; clone size: .; CDR3 DNA: TGCGCCAGCAGCTCGACCCCCGTCCAAGAGACCCAGTACTTC; CDR3 protein: CASSSTPVQETQYF
D gene: TRBD1; V gene: TRBV7-8; J gene: TRBJ1-4; clone size: few; CDR3 DNA: TGTGCCAGCAGCTTACGGGACAGGATGCTCACTAATGAAAAACTGTTTTTT; CDR3 protein: CASSLRDRMLTNEKLFF
D gene: TRBD2; V gene: TRBV2; J gene: TRBJ2-1; clone size: many; CDR3 DNA: TGTGCCAGCACTGTAGCGGGGGGCTCCTACAATGAGCAGTTCTTC; CDR3 protein: CASTVAGGSYNEQFF
D gene: .; V gene: TRBV6-2/TRBV6-3; J gene: TRBJ2-1; clone size: many; CDR3 DNA: TGTGCCAGCAGTTCCTCCTGGGGTAGTGAGCAGTTCTTC; CDR3 protein: CASSSSWGSEQFF
D gene: .; V gene: TRBV6-1; J gene: TRBJ1-1; clone size: many; CDR3 DNA: TGTGCCAGCAGCCTTGAATTGGGGGCGAGGACTGAAGCTTTCTTT; CDR3 protein: CASSLELGARTEAFF
D gene: TRBD1; V gene: TRBV6-6; J gene: TRBJ2-5; clone size: many; CDR3 DNA: TGTGCCAGCAGTTACTCGACTACGTCTCAGGGGGCCGGGGAGACCCAGTACTTC; CDR3 protein: CASSYSTTSQGAGETQYF
D gene: .; V gene: TRBV6-1; J gene: TRBJ1-1; clone size: many; CDR3 DNA: TGTGCCAGCTATGCGGTTATGAACACTGAAGCTTTCTTT; CDR3 protein: CASYAVMNTEAFF
D gene: .; V gene: TRBV6-2/TRBV6-3; J gene: TRBJ2-3; clone size: .; CDR3 DNA: TGTGCCAGCAGTTACTCGGGGGCGACCACAGATACGCAGTATTTT; CDR3 protein: CASSYSGATTDTQYF
D gene: .; V gene: TRBV14; J gene: TRBJ1-6; clone size: .; CDR3 DNA: TGTGCCAGCAGCGAGGCGGCTGGAGGGTCACCCCTCCACTTT; CDR3 protein: CASSEAAGGSPLHF
D gene: .; V gene: TRBV20-1; J gene: TRBJ2-7; clone size: .; CDR3 DNA: TGCAGTGCTGACCGTACGGGAGTCTGCGAGCAGTACTTC; CDR3 protein: CSADRTGVCEQYF
D gene: TRBD2; V gene: TRBV15; J gene: TRBJ2-5; clone size: .; CDR3 DNA: TGTGCCACCAGCAGTGAGGGTGGCGGGAGAGAGACCCAGTACTTC; CDR3 protein: CATSSEGGGRETQYF
D gene: TRBD2; V gene: TRBV20-1; J gene: TRBJ2-5; clone size: .; CDR3 DNA: TGCAGTGCTAGAGATGGAATAGCGGGGAAGAAAGAGACCCAGTACTTC; CDR3 protein: CSARDGIAGKKETQYF
D gene: TRBD2; V gene: TRBV5-1; J gene: TRBJ2-2; clone size: many; CDR3 DNA: TGCGCCAGCAGCTCCTTAGCGGGAATCGGTGCTGGGGAGCTGTTTTTT; CDR3 protein: CASSSLAGIGAGELFF
D gene: .; V gene: TRBV12-3/TRBV12-4; J gene: TRBJ1-5; clone size: many; CDR3 DNA: TGTGCCAGCAGCCCTTGGGTGGGGTTTGGGAGCAATCAGCCCCAGCATTTT; CDR3 protein: CASSPWVGFGSNQPQHF
D gene: .; V gene: TRBV19; J gene: TRBJ2-1; clone size: .; CDR3 DNA: TGTGCCAGTAGCCCTCGATTGGGTGGACAGTCATACAATGAGCAGTTCTTC; CDR3 protein: CASSPRLGGQSYNEQFF
D gene: .; V gene: TRBV9; J gene: TRBJ1-2; clone size: many; CDR3 DNA: TGTGCCAGCAGCGCAGGTGGGAACTATGGCTACACCTTC; CDR3 protein: CASSAGGNYGYTF
D gene: TRBD2; V gene: TRBV7-9; J gene: TRBJ2-3; clone size: .; CDR3 DNA: TGTGCCAGCAGCAGATTTGGGCGGGGGGAAACAGATACGCAGTATTTT; CDR3 protein: CASSRFGRGETDTQYF
D gene: .; V gene: TRBV15; J gene: TRBJ2-7; clone size: .; CDR3 DNA: TGTGCCACCAGCATTTCGTTCGAGTCCGGCAACGAGCAGTACTTC; CDR3 protein: CATSISFESGNEQYF
D gene: .; V gene: TRBV20-1; J gene: TRBJ2-7; clone size: few; CDR3 DNA: TGCAGTGCTTATAATGGACAGTCCTACGAGCAGTACTTC; CDR3 protein: CSAYNGQSYEQYF
D gene: .; V gene: TRBV5-5; J gene: TRBJ1-5; clone size: many; CDR3 DNA: TGTGCCAGCAGCCCCGCCTACAATCAGCCCCAGCATTTT; CDR3 protein: CASSPAYNQPQHF
D gene: .; V gene: TRBV7-6; J gene: TRBJ2-1; clone size: .; CDR3 DNA: TGTGCCAGCAGCCGGAGGGGGGGGGAGGGCTCCTACAATGAGCAGTTCTTC; CDR3 protein: CASSRRGGEGSYNEQFF
D gene: .; V gene: TRBV28; J gene: TRBJ1-2; clone size: many; CDR3 DNA: TGTGCCAGCAGTTTATTACAGAACTATGGCTACACCTTC; CDR3 protein: CASSLLQNYGYTF
D gene: .; V gene: TRBV25-1; J gene: TRBJ1-4; clone size: .; CDR3 DNA: TGTGCCAGCAGTGACCTCGGGGGGACTAATGAAAAACTGTTTTTT; CDR3 protein: CASSDLGGTNEKLFF
D gene: .; V gene: TRBV6-1; J gene: TRBJ2-7; clone size: many; CDR3 DNA: TGTGCCAGCAGTTCCACCGGGTCTCTCTCCTACGAGCAGTACTTC; CDR3 protein: CASSSTGSLSYEQYF
D gene: TRBD2; V gene: TRBV6-1; J gene: TRBJ2-3; clone size: many; CDR3 DNA: TGTGCCAGCACCAAGCGGGAGTTAAGCACAGATACGCAGTATTTT; CDR3 protein: CASTKRELSTDTQYF